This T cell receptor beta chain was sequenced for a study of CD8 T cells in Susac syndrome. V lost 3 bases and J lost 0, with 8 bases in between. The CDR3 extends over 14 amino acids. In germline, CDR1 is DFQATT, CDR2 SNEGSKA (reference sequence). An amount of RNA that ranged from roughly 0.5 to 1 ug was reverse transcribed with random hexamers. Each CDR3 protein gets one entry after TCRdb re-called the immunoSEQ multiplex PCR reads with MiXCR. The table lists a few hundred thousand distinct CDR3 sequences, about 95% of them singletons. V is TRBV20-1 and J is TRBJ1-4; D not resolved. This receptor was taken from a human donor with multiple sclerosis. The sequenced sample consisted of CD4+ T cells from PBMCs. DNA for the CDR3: TGCAGTGCTAGGGTCGGCGCAACTAATGAAAAACTGTTTTTT. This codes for CSARVGATNEKLFF.